These 21 T cell receptor beta chains originate from one sample sequenced in a study of T cells after yellow fever vaccination. One entry per CDR3 protein, called by TCRdb with MiXCR from the 5' RACE reads. Altogether a few hundred thousand distinct CDR3 sequences are present, roughly 4% being singletons, with the ten largest covering roughly a quarter. Sequences were derived from PBMCs, sampled on the day of the yellow fever booster vaccination. All receptors derive from a man younger than 30 who received the YFV17D yellow fever vaccine.

This clonotype was observed at least ten times. The chain couples TRBV12-3 or TRBV12-4 to TRBJ2-2; 7 bases fit TRBD1. V was clipped by 5 bases and J by 4 bases; unmatched bases: 7. The CDR3 sequence is 15 residues long. CDR3: CASSPYGTATGELFF. The CDR3 DNA follows: TGTGCCAGCAGTCCATACGGGACAGCCACCGGGGAGCTGTTTTTT.

Ten or more counts support this clonotype. V is TRBV10-3 and J is TRBJ2-5; TRBD1 matches 7 bases. With 6 bases clipped from V and 2 bases from J, the junction kept 9 bases outside the gene matches. The CDR3 has 15 amino acids. Germline V gene data show CDR1 as ENHRY and CDR2 as SYGVKD. This CDR3 reads CAIRETGTEQETQYF. In nucleotides, the CDR3 is TGTGCCATCAGGGAAACCGGGACAGAACAAGAGACCCAGTACTTC.

The table lists this clonotype with many counts. The chain recombines TRBV5-1 with TRBJ2-3; weak D call: TRBD2 (6 bases). The CDR3 runs 16 residues. Germline V lookup: CDR1 SGHRS, CDR2 YFSETQ. V lost 1 base and J 0 bases, leaving 12 bases between the germline ends. CDR3 in amino acids: CASSLTTSLSTDTQYF. The CDR3 DNA is TGCGCCAGCAGCTTGACGACTAGTCTAAGCACAGATACGCAGTATTTT.

At least ten counts were recorded for this clonotype. CDR3 DNA: TGTGCCAGCAGTCCCCCCCTCCCCGGGGAGCTGTTTTTT. As protein: CASSPPLPGELFF. The rearrangement links TRBV6-5 to TRBJ2-2; D remains ambiguous. Germline CDR1 reads MNHEY; CDR2 reads SVGAGI. CDR3 length: 13 residues. V shed 5 bases and J shed 6 bases, with 10 bases lying between them.

This clonotype has more than one count but fewer than ten. At one of its ends the junction is not consistent with the germline gene, which may arise from a read error. This sequence joins TRBV7-7 and TRBJ2-3; no firm D call. The length of the CDR3 is 15 residues. CDR1 is SSHAT and CDR2 is FNYEAQ in the germline V gene (reference sequence). The chain's CDR3 is CASSRSSQTTDTQYF. CDR3 nucleotides: TGTGCTAGCAGCCGCTCCTCCCAGACCACAGATACGCAGTATTTT.

In this sample, this clonotype turned up many times. The genes are TRBV7-9 and TRBJ2-7; D is perhaps TRBD2 (6 bases). CDR1 and CDR2 from the germline V gene are SEHNR and FQNEAQ (reference sequence). The CDR3 is 13 amino acids. The V end was cut by 5 bases, the J end by 6 bases, with 14 bases between. CDR3 in amino acids: CASSTRNSGEQYV. CDR3 DNA: TGTGCCAGCAGCACCCGCAATAGCGGCGAGCAGTACGTC.

This clonotype was detected ten times or more. The gene calls are TRBV4-3 and TRBJ2-7; TRBD1 matches 8 bases. The CDR3 totals 13 residues. The J segment lost 5 bases and the V segment lost 3 bases, leaving 3 bases of the junction unmatched. In germline, CDR1 is LGHNA, CDR2 YSLEER. The CDR3 sequence is CASSQGRGHEQYF. CDR3 DNA sequence: TGCGCCAGCAGCCAGGGCAGGGGGCACGAGCAGTACTTC.

This clonotype was detected only once. The CDR3 does not end in the conserved phenylalanine or tryptophan, so this is likely a read error. The chain carries TRBV7-6 and TRBJ1-1; the match to TRBD1 covers 9 bases. This CDR3 has 16 residues. Germline V gene lookup returns CDR1 SGHVS and CDR2 FNYEAQ. J gave up 3 bases and V 5 bases, and 10 bases lay outside the gene matches. The chain's CDR3 is CASSVGGTGWDTEAFS. CDR3 nucleotide sequence: TGTGCCAGCAGCGTGGGAGGGACAGGGTGGGACACTGAAGCTTTCTCT.

This clonotype has a count of ten or more. J is TRBJ2-3 and V is TRBV10-3; unclear D gene. The ends were cut back, 0 bases at V and 3 bases at J, with 7 bases in the middle. The CDR3 is made up of 14 amino acids. From germline, CDR1 is ENHRY and CDR2 SYGVKD. CDR3 region: CAISESGLTDTQYF. CDR3 coding DNA: TGTGCCATCAGTGAGTCGGGGTTGACAGATACGCAGTATTTT.

This clonotype turned up a few times. The chain uses TRBV7-3 and TRBJ2-1; 7 bases are a match to TRBD2. The junction had 7 bases not matched to a gene; V was cut back by 3 bases and J by 2 bases. This CDR3 has 16 residues. The V gene's germline CDR1 is SGHTA and CDR2 FQGTGA. CDR3 sequence reads: CASSLGQRGTYNEQFF. DNA of the CDR3: TGTGCCAGCAGCTTGGGTCAGCGGGGCACCTACAATGAGCAGTTCTTC.

This clonotype has at least ten counts. The V gene is TRBV18, the J gene TRBJ2-2; D is uncertain. The length of the CDR3 is 14 residues. The germline CDR1 and CDR2 sequences are KGHSH and LQKENI. The germline V and J ends were trimmed by 2 bases and 4 bases, with 8 bases remaining between them. The CDR3 here is CASSPIGTTGELFF. The CDR3 DNA reads TGTGCCAGCTCACCAATCGGCACCACCGGGGAGCTGTTTTTT.

This clonotype was picked up many times. This rearrangement joins TRBV10-3 to TRBJ2-1; either TRBD1 or TRBD2 may fit D (5 bases each). The V gene's germline CDR1 is ENHRY and CDR2 SYGVKD. The CDR3 totals 11 residues. Trimming took off 8 bases at V and 15 bases at J, with 17 bases between the two ends. CDR3 DNA: TGTGCCATCGGCGAGAGGGACCTCCTGTTCTTC. Translating gives CAIGERDLLFF.

In its sample, this clonotype was seen once. The J gene is TRBJ2-2, the V gene TRBV27; perhaps TRBD1 as D (6 bases). Germline-derived CDR1 and CDR2 are MNHEY and SMNVEV (reference sequence). The CDR3 totals 13 residues. V was cut by 8 bases and J by 6 bases, with 13 bases left in between. CDR3 in amino acids: CASCPGQSGELFF. The CDR3 DNA follows: TGTGCCAGCTGTCCCGGACAGTCCGGGGAGCTGTTTTTT.

This clonotype occurred once. This chain links TRBV6-2 or TRBV6-3 with TRBJ1-1; 8 bases map to TRBD1. The CDR3 loop spans 11 amino acids. V lost 2 bases to trimming and J lost 10 bases; unmatched junction nucleotides: 0. The V gene's germline CDR1 is MNHEY and CDR2 SVGEGT. DNA for the CDR3: TGTGCCAGCAGTTACCAGGGGGCAGCTTTCTTT. Amino acid sequence: CASSYQGAAFF.

The V gene is TRBV2, the J gene TRBJ2-1, with 10 bases that match TRBD1. V dropped 10 bases and J dropped 11; count of bases not matched to a gene: 5. Looked up from germline, CDR1 is SNHLY and CDR2 is FYNNEI. This CDR3 region has 11 residues. The CDR3 DNA is TGTGCCACCCCGGGACAGGGGAAGCAGTTCTTC. This encodes CATPGQGKQFF.

This clonotype appeared a few times. The chain combines TRBV11-3 with TRBJ2-1, with D unclear. CDR1 SGHNT and CDR2 YENEEA come from the germline V gene. CDR3 length: 16 residues. The V gene lost 5 bases and the J gene lost 7 bases, with 21 bases spanning the gap. This CDR3 reads CASSPAPDGGRNEQFF. The DNA for the CDR3 is TGTGCCAGCAGCCCCGCCCCCGACGGTGGTAGGAATGAGCAGTTCTTC. The whole variable domain, filled in from reference TRBV11-3 and TRBJ2-1, reads EAGVVQSPRYKIIEKKQPVAFWCNPISGHNTLYWYLQNLGQGPELLIRYENEEAVDDSQLPKDRFSAERLKGVDSTLKIQPAELGDSAVYLCASSPAPDGGRNEQFFGPGTRLTVL.

This clonotype was detected a few times. This chain joins TRBV30 and TRBJ2-1; possibly TRBD2 for D (6 bases). This CDR3 is built from 14 residues. Germline lookup yields CDR1 GTSNPN and CDR2 SVGIG (reference sequence). Deletions cut 5 bases from V and 4 bases from J, with 15 bases between. This chain's CDR3 is CAWGGLRGYNEQFF. The CDR3, as DNA: TGTGCCTGGGGGGGACTCCGGGGATACAATGAGCAGTTCTTC.

The gene calls are TRBV5-1 and TRBJ1-1; 7 bases fit TRBD1. V lost 4 bases, J lost 4 bases, and 7 bases stayed unmatched. The germline V gene has CDR1 SGHRS and CDR2 YFSETQ. CDR3 length: 14 amino acids. CDR3 nucleotide sequence: TGCGCCAGCAGCCTGATGACAGGGACCACTGAAGCTTTCTTT. This translates into CASSLMTGTTEAFF.

This clonotype was found a few times. The rearrangement links TRBV30 to TRBJ2-3; no firm D call. Trimming shortened V by 5 bases and J by 6 bases, and 12 bases separated the two germline ends. CDR3 length: 12 residues. The germline V gene encodes CDR1 GTSNPN and CDR2 SVGIG (reference sequence). For the CDR3, the DNA is TGTGCCTGGGGTATTGTAGGTGATACGCAGTATTTT. Its translation is CAWGIVGDTQYF.

In this sample, this clonotype turned up many times. The gene calls are TRBV24-1 and TRBJ1-5, with 10 positions matching TRBD1. After removal of 7 bases from V and 16 bases from J, the junction contained 12 bases not matched to a gene. Germline CDR1 reads KGHDR; CDR2 reads SFDVKD. The CDR3 extends over 13 amino acids. The CDR3 here is CATSVSRDRGLHF. CDR3 DNA sequence: TGTGCCACCAGCGTGAGCAGGGACAGGGGTCTTCATTTT.

This clonotype was observed a handful of times. CDR3 region: CASSPLLRSSGNTIYF. The DNA for the CDR3 is TGTGCCAGCTCCCCTTTGCTAAGGAGCTCCGGAAACACCATATATTTT. The gene calls are TRBV12-3 or TRBV12-4 and TRBJ1-3; D gene uncertain. This CDR3 has 16 residues. Between the trimmed V and J ends, which lost 8 bases and 4 bases, there was a span of 21 bases.